This TCR beta chain was recovered during a study of metastatic and nonmetastatic thyroid tumors. Deletions cut 5 bases from V and 6 bases from J, with 11 bases between. The CDR3 consists of 13 residues. TCRdb reassembled clones from the PCR reads with MiXCR. The sample shows over 35,000 clones, around 17% of them seen only once. Ahead of thyroid surgery, no patient had received treatment of any kind. This clone was picked up a small number of times. A read error may explain this, as a much larger clone is one base away. The specimen sequenced was tumor tissue. This receptor was taken from a female donor with papillary thyroid cancer or a benign thyroid nodule (not recorded which). Some clones in this sample may be carry-over from other donors' samples. The J gene is TRBJ1-5, the V gene TRBV12-3 or TRBV12-4; TRBD1 might be the D (5 bases). For the CDR3, the DNA is TGTGCCAGCAGTGTAGACAGTGTTCAGCCCCAGCATTTT. It encodes CASSVDSVQPQHF.